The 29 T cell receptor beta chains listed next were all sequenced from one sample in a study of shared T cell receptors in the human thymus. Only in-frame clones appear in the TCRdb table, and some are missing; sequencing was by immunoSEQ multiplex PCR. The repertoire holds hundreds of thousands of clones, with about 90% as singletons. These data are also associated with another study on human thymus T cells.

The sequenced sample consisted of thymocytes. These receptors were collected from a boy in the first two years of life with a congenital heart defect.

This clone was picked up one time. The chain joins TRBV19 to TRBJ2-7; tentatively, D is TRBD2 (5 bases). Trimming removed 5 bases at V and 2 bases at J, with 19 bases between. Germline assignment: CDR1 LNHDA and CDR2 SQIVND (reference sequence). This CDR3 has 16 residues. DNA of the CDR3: TGTGCCAGTAGTTCGGACTCCTACAGTTATCCCTACGAGCAGTACTTC. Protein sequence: CASSSDSYSYPYEQYF.

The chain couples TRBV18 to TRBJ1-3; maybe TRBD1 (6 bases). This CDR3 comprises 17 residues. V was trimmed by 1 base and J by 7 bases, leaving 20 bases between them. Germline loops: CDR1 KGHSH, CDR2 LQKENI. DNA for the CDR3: TGTGCCAGCTCACCACTTTCTATAGCCGGGGGGCTCAACACCATATATTTT. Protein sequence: CASSPLSIAGGLNTIYF.

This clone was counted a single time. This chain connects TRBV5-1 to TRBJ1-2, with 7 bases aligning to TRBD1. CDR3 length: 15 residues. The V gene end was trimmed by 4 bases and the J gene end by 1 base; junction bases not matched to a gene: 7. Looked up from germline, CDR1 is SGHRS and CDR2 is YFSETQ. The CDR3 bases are TGCGCCAGCAGCCTCTCCCAGGGGGTTAACTATGGCTACACCTTC. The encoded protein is CASSLSQGVNYGYTF.

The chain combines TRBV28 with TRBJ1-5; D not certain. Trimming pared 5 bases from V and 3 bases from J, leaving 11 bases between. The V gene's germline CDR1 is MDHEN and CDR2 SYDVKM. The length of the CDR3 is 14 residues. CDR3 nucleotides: TGTGCCAGCAGTCCCCTCAAGCCCAATCAGCCCCAGCATTTT. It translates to CASSPLKPNQPQHF. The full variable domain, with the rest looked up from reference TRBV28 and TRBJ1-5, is DVKVTQSSRYLVKRTGEKVFLECVQDMDHENMFWYRQDPGLGLRLIYFSYDVKMKEKGDIPEGYSVSREKKERFSLILESASTNQTSMYLCASSPLKPNQPQHFGDGTRLSIL.

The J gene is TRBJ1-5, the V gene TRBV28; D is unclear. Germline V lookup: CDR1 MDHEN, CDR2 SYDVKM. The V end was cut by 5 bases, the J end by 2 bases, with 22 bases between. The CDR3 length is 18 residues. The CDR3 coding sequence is TGTGCCAGCAGTCCTCAAAACGGGTCCCTTGCTGGCAATCAGCCCCAGCATTTT. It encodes CASSPQNGSLAGNQPQHF.

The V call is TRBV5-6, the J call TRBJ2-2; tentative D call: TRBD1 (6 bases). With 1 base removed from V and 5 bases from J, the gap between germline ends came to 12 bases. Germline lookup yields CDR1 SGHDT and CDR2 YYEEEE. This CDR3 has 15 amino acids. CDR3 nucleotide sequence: TGTGCCAGCAGCTTGAGTAGGGGGAAGACCGGGGAGCTGTTTTTT. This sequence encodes CASSLSRGKTGELFF.

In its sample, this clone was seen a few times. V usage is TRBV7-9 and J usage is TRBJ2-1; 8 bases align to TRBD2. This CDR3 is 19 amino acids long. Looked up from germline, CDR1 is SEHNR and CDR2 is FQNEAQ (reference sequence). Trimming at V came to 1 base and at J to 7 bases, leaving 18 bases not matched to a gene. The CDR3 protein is CASSLESPSTSGSGNEQFF. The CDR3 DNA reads TGTGCCAGCAGCTTAGAATCCCCGTCAACCAGCGGGAGTGGGAATGAGCAGTTCTTC.

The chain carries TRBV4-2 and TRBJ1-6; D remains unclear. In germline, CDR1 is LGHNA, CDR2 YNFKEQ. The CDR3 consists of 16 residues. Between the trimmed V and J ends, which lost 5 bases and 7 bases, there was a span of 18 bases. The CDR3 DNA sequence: TGTGCCAGCAGCTCCCCCCTGACAAACTCCAATTCACCCCTCCACTTT. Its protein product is CASSSPLTNSNSPLHF.

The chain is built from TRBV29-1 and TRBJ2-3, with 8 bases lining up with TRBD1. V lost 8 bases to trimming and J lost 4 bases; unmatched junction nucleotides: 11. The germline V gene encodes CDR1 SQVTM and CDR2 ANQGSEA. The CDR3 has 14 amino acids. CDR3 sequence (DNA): TGCAGCACTCGAGGACAGGGAATTGCAGATACGCAGTATTTT. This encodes CSTRGQGIADTQYF.

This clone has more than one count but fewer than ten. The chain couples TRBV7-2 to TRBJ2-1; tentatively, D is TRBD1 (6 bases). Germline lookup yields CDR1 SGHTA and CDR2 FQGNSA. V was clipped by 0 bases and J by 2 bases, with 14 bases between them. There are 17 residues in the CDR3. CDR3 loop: CASSLANSDRPYNEQFF. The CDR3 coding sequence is TGTGCCAGCAGCTTAGCGAACAGCGACAGGCCCTACAATGAGCAGTTCTTC.

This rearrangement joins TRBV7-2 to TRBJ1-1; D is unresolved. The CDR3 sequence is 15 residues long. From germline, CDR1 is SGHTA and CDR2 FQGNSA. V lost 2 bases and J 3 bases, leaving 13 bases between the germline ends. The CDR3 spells CASSLSRVGYTEAFF. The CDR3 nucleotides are TGTGCCAGCAGCTTATCGAGGGTTGGGTACACTGAAGCTTTCTTT.

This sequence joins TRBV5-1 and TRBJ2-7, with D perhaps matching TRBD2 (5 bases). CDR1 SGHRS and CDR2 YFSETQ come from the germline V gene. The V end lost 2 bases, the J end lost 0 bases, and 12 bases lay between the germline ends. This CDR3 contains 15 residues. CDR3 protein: CASSFRSDSSYEQYF. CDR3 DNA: TGCGCCAGCAGCTTTAGGTCGGACTCCTCCTACGAGCAGTACTTC.

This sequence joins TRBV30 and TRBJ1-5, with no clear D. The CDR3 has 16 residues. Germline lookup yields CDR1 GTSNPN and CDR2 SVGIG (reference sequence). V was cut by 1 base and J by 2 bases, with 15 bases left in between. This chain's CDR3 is CAWSDAWATRNQPQHF. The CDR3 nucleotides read TGTGCCTGGAGTGACGCCTGGGCCACACGCAATCAGCCCCAGCATTTT.

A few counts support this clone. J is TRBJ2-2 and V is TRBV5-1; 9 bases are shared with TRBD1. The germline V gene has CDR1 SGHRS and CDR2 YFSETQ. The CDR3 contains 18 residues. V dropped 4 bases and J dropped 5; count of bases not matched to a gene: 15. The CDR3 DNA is TGCGCCAGCAGCCCGGGGACGCCAGGACAGGGGAAAACCGGGGAGCTGTTTTTT. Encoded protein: CASSPGTPGQGKTGELFF.

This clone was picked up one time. CDR3 bases: TGTGCCAGCAGCAAAGCGGGGGACAGGCGAGGGCCCCGTAATTCACCCCTCCACTTT. Translation gives CASSKAGDRRGPRNSPLHF. This chain uses TRBV21-1 with TRBJ1-6; the tabulated D call, TRBD1, remains unverified against the DNA. TRBV21-1 is reported as a pseudogene. The CDR3 has 19 amino acids.

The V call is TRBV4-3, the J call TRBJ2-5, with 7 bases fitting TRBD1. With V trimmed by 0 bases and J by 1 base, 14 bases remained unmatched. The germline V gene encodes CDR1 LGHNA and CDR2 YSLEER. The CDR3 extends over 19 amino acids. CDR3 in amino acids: CASSQDEAGDSTVQETQYF. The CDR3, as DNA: TGCGCCAGCAGCCAAGATGAGGCTGGGGACAGTACCGTCCAAGAGACCCAGTACTTC.

The CDR3 sequence is CASSQPGGQETQYF. Here the CDR3 DNA reads TGTGCCAGCAGCCAACCCGGGGGGCAAGAGACCCAGTACTTC. The chain uses TRBV14 and TRBJ2-5, with 7 bases fitting TRBD2. V trimming: 2 bases; J trimming: 2 bases; junction bases outside the gene matches: 2. The CDR3 runs 14 residues. Germline loops: CDR1 SGHDN, CDR2 FVKESK.

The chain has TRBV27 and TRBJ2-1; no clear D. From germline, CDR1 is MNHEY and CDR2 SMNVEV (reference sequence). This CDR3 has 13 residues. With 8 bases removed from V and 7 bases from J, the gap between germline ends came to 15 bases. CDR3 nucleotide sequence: TGTGCCAGCGCTCCCCCGGGTACGAATGAGCAGTTCTTC. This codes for CASAPPGTNEQFF.

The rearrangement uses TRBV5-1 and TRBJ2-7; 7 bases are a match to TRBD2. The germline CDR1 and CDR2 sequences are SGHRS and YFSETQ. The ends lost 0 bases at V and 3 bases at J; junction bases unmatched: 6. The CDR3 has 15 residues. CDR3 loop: CASSLETSPDYEQYF. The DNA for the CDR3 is TGCGCCAGCAGCTTGGAGACTAGCCCAGACTACGAGCAGTACTTC. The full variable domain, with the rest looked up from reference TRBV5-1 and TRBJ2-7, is KAGVTQTPRYLIKTRGQQVTLSCSPISGHRSVSWYQQTPGQGLQFLFEYFSETQRNKGNFPGRFSGRQFSNSRSEMNVSTLELGDSALYLCASSLETSPDYEQYFGPGTRLTVT.

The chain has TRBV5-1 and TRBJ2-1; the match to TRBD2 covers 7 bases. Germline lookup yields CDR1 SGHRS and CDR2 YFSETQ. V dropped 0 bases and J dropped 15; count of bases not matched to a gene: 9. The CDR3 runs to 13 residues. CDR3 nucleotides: TGCGCCAGCAGCTTGGAAGGGACTAAGAACCCGTTCTTC. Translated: CASSLEGTKNPFF.

CDR3 sequence reads: CASSHIEGAAEAFF. CDR3 bases: TGTGCCAGCTCACATATAGAGGGGGCCGCTGAAGCTTTCTTT. This chain connects TRBV18 to TRBJ1-1; 7 positions agree with TRBD1. Trimming took 4 bases from V and 6 from J; bases not matched to a gene: 8. The CDR3 totals 14 residues. The germline CDR1 and CDR2 sequences are KGHSH and LQKENI. The complete variable domain, with remaining parts taken from reference TRBV18 and TRBJ1-1, reads NAGVMQNPRHLVRRRGQEARLRCSPMKGHSHVYWYRQLPEEGLKFMVYLQKENIIDESGMPKERFSAEFPKEGPSILRIQQVVRGDSAAYFCASSHIEGAAEAFFGQGTRLTVV.

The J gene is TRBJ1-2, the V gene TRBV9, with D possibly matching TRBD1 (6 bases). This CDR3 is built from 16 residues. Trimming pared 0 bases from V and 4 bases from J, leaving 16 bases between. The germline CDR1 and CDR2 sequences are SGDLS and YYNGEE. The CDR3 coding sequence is TGTGCCAGCAGCGTAGGCCCCACAGGGTTCGGCTATGGCTACACCTTC. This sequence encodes CASSVGPTGFGYGYTF.

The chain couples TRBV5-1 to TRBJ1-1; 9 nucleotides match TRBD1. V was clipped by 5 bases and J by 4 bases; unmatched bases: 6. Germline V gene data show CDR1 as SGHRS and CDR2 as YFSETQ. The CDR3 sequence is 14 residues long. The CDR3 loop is CASSRDREGTEAFF. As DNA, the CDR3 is TGCGCCAGCAGTCGGGACAGGGAGGGCACTGAAGCTTTCTTT.

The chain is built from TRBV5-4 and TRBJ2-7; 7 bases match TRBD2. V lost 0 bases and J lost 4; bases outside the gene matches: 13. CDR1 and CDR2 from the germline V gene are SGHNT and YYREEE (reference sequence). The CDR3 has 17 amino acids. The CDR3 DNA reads TGTGCCAGCAGCTTGGGGGAAGGGAGCGGGGTGTCGTACGAGCAGTACTTC. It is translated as CASSLGEGSGVSYEQYF.

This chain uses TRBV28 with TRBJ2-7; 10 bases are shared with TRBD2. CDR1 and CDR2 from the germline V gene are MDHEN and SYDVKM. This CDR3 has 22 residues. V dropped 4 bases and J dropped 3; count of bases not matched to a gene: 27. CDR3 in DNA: TGTGCCAGCAGTTCTCAACTTAAGGGACTAGCGTTATCCCTTGCGGGTTACTACGAGCAGTACTTC. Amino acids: CASSSQLKGLALSLAGYYEQYF.

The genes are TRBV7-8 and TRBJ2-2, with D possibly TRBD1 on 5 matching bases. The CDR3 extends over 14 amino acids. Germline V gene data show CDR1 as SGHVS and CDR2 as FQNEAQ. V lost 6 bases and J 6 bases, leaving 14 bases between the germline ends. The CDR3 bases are TGTGCCAGCAGAAGAATCAGGGTTTCCGGGGAGCTGTTTTTT. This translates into CASRRIRVSGELFF.

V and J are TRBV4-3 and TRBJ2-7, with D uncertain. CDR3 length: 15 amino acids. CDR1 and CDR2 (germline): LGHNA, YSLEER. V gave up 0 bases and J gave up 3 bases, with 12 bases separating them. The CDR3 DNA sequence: TGCGCCAGCAGCCAAGAAGCCGAATCCAACTACGAGCAGTACTTC. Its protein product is CASSQEAESNYEQYF.

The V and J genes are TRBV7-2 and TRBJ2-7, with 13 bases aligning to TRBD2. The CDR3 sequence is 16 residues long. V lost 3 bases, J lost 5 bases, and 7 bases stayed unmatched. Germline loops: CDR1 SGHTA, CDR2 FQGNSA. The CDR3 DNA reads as TGTGCCAGCAGCTTGCGGACTAGCGGGAGACGAAACGAGCAGTACTTC. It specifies CASSLRTSGRRNEQYF.

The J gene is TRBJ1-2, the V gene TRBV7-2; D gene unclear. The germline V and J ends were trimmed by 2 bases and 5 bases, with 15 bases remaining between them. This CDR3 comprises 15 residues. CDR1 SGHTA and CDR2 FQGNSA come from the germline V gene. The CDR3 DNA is TGTGCCAGCAGCTTATTCTGGGCTTCAGATTATGGCTACACCTTC. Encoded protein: CASSLFWASDYGYTF.